This T cell receptor (beta chain) was documented in a study of blood T cell repertoires in COVID-19. The study assigned cohorts using participant-reported clinical history. Germline CDR1 reads MNHNS; CDR2 reads SASEGT. Losses at the gene ends were 2 bases for V and 0 bases for J; bases not matched to a gene: 3. The CDR3 totals 16 residues. Using immunoSEQ multiplex PCR, the repertoire was profiled, and TCRdb retains in-frame clones only, with some absent. The table lists 310,000 or so clones, over 75% of them singletons. This TCR was sampled from a middle-aged woman who had recovered from COVID-19. Sequences were obtained from PBMCs or T cells enriched from blood (not recorded which). The chain uses TRBV6-1 and TRBJ1-4; the match to TRBD1 covers 7 bases. CDR3: CASSELGTATNEKLFF. In nucleotides, the CDR3 is TGTGCCAGCAGTGAACTGGGGACAGCAACTAATGAAAAACTGTTTTTT.